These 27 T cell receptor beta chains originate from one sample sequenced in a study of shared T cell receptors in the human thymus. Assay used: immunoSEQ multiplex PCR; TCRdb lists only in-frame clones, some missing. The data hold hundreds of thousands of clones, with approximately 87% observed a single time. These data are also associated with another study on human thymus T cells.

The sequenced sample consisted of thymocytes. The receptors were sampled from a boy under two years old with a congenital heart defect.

CDR3 DNA: TGCGCCAGCAGCCAAGAATCAGCAGGGGCGGAGTTGGGCGAGCAGTACTTC. Encoded protein: CASSQESAGAELGEQYF. The chain couples TRBV4-3 to TRBJ2-7, with TRBD1 as a possible D gene (6 bases). This CDR3 spans 17 amino acids. The V end lost 0 bases, the J end lost 6 bases, and 21 bases lay between the germline ends. CDR1 and CDR2 (germline): LGHNA, YSLEER.

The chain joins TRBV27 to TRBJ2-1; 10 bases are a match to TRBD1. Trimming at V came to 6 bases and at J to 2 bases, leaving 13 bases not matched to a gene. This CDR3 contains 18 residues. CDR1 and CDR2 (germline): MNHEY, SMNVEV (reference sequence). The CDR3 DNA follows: TGTGCCAGCAGCCCTCCCCCGGGACAGGGGAACCCCTACAATGAGCAGTTCTTC. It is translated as CASSPPPGQGNPYNEQFF.

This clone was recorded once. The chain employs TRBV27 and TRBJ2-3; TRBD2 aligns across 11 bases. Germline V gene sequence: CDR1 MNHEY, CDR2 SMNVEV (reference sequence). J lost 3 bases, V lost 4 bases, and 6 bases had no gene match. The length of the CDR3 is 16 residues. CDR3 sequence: CASSYDTSGGTDTQYF. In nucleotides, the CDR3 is TGTGCCAGCAGTTATGATACTAGCGGGGGTACAGATACGCAGTATTTT.

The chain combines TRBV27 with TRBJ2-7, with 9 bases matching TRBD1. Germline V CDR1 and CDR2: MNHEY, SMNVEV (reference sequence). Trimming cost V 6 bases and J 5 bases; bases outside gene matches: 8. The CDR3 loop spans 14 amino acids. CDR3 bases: TGTGCCAGCAGCAGGCGACAGGGGGGAAACGAGCAGTACTTC. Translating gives CASSRRQGGNEQYF.

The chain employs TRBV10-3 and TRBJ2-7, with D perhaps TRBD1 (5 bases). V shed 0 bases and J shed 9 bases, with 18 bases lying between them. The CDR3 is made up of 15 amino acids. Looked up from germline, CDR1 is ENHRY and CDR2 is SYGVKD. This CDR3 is CAISESAGYYEAQYF. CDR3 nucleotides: TGTGCCATCAGTGAGTCCGCAGGGTATTACGAGGCGCAGTACTTC.

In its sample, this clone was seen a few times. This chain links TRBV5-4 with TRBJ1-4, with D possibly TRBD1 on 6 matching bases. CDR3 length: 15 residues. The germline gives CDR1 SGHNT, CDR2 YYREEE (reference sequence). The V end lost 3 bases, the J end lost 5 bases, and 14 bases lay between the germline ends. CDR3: CASSSHGGGNEKLFF. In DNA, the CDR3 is TGTGCCAGCAGCTCCCATGGGGGGGGCAATGAAAAACTGTTTTTT.

CDR3 region: CASSRDRVNEQFF. The CDR3 DNA reads as TGTGCCAGCAGCAGGGACAGGGTCAATGAGCAGTTCTTC. V and J are TRBV2 and TRBJ2-1; 9 bases are a match to TRBD1. The germline V gene encodes CDR1 SNHLY and CDR2 FYNNEI. The CDR3 has 13 amino acids. V lost 6 bases, J lost 6 bases, and 3 bases stayed unmatched.

In DNA form, the CDR3 reads TGTGCCAGCAGTGTGAGCGGACCGGGTAATGAGCAGTTCTTC. Translated, it gives CASSVSGPGNEQFF. This chain links TRBV2 with TRBJ2-1; TRBD2 might be the D (5 bases). The germline V gene has CDR1 SNHLY and CDR2 FYNNEI. This CDR3 has 14 amino acids. Trimming pared 4 bases from V and 7 bases from J, leaving 14 bases between.

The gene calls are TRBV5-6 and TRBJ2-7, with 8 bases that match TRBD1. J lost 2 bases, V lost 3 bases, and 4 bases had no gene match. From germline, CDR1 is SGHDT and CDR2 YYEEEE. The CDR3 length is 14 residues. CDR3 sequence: CASSSSTGAYEQYF. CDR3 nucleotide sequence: TGTGCCAGCAGCTCCTCGACAGGGGCCTACGAGCAGTACTTC. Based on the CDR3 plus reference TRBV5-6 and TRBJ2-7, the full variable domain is DAGVTQSPTHLIKTRGQQVTLRCSPKSGHDTVSWYQQALGQGPQFIFQYYEEEERQRGNFPDRFSGHQFPNYSSELNVNALLLGDSALYLCASSSSTGAYEQYFGPGTRLTVT.

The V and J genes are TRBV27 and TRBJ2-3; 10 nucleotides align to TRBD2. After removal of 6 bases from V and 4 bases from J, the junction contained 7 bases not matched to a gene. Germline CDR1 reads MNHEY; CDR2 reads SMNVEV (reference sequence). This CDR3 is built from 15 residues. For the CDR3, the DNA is TGTGCCAGCAGGACCACTAGCGGGGTGGCAGATACGCAGTATTTT. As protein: CASRTTSGVADTQYF.

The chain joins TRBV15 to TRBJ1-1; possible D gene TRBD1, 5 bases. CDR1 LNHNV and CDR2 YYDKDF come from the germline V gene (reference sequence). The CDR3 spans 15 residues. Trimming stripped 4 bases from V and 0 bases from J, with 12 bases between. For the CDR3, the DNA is TGTGCCACCAGCACTAGAGACAGTATGAACACTGAAGCTTTCTTT. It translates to CATSTRDSMNTEAFF.

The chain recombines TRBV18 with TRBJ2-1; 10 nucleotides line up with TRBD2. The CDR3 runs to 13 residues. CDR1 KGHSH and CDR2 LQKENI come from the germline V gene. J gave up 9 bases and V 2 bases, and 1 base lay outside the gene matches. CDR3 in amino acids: CASSPASGSEQFF. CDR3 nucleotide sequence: TGTGCCAGCTCACCAGCTAGCGGGAGTGAGCAGTTCTTC.

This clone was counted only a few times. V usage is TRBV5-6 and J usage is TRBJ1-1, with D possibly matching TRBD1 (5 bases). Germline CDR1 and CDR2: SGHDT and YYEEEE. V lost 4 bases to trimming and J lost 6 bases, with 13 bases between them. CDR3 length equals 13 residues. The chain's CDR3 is CASSPRDLPEAFF. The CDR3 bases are TGTGCCAGCAGCCCGCGGGACTTACCTGAAGCTTTCTTT.

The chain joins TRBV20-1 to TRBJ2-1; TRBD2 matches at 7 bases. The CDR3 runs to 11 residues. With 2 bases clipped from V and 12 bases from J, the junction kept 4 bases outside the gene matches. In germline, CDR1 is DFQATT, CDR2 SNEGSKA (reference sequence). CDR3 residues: CSARFPGGQFF. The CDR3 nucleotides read TGCAGTGCTAGATTTCCGGGAGGGCAGTTCTTC.

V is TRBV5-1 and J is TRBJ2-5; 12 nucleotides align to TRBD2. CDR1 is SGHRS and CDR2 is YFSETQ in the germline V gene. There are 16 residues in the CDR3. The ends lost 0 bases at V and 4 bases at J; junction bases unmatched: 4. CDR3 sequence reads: CASSLESSGGAETQYF. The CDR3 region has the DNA TGCGCCAGCAGCTTGGAATCTAGCGGGGGGGCAGAGACCCAGTACTTC.

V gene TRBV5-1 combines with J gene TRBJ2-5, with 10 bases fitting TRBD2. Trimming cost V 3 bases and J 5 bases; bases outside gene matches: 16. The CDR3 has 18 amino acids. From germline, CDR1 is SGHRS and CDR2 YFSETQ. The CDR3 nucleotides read TGCGCCAGCAGCTCCCCATCCTTAAGAGCGGGAGGGGAGGAGACCCAGTACTTC. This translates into CASSSPSLRAGGEETQYF. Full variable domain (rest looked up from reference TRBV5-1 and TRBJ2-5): KAGVTQTPRYLIKTRGQQVTLSCSPISGHRSVSWYQQTPGQGLQFLFEYFSETQRNKGNFPGRFSGRQFSNSRSEMNVSTLELGDSALYLCASSSPSLRAGGEETQYFGPGTRLLVL.

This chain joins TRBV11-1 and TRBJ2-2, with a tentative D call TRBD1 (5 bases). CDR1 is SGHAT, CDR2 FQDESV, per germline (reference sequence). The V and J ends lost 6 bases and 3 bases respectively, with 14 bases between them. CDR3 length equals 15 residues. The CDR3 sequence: CASRHGKGHTGELFF. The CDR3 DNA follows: TGTGCCAGCAGGCATGGAAAGGGGCACACCGGGGAGCTGTTTTTT.

The CDR3 loop is CASSRPSYYLAEAFF. CDR3 DNA: TGTGCCAGCAGCCGTCCGTCCTACTACCTTGCTGAAGCTTTCTTT. The rearrangement joins TRBV2 to TRBJ1-1, with D unclear. There are 15 residues in the CDR3. V lost 6 bases and J lost 6, with 20 bases in between. Germline V CDR1 and CDR2: SNHLY, FYNNEI. Full variable domain (remainder filled in from reference TRBV2 and TRBJ1-1): EPEVTQTPSHQVTQMGQEVILRCVPISNHLYFYWYRQILGQKVEFLVSFYNNEISEKSEIFDDQFSVERPDGSNFTLKIRSTKLEDSAMYFCASSRPSYYLAEAFFGQGTRLTVV.

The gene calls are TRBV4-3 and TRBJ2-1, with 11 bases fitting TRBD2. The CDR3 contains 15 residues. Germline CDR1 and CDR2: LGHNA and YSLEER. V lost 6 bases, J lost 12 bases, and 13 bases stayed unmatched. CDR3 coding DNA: TGCGCCAGCAGACCCGGGACTAGCGGAACGGACGGGCAGTTCTTC. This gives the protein CASRPGTSGTDGQFF.

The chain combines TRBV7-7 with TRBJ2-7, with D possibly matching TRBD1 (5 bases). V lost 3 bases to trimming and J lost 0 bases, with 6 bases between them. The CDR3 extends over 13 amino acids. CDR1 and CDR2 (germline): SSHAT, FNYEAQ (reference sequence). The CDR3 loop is CASSFRVSYEQYF. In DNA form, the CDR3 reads TGTGCCAGCAGCTTCAGGGTCTCCTACGAGCAGTACTTC.

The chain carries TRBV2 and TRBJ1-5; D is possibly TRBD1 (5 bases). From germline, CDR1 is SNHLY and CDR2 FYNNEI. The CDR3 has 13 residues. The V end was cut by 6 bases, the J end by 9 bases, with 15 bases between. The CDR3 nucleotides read TGTGCCAGCAGCGACAGTTCAATCAGGCCCCAGCATTTT. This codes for CASSDSSIRPQHF.

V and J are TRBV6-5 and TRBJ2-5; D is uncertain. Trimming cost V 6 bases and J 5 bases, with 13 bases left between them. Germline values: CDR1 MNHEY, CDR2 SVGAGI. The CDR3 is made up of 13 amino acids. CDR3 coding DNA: TGTGCCAGCAGATTAGCCTTCGGGGAGACCCAGTACTTC. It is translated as CASRLAFGETQYF.

The CDR3 sequence is CASSYSGRGANVLTF. DNA of the CDR3: TGTGCCAGCAGTTACTCAGGGAGAGGGGCCAACGTCCTGACTTTC. This rearrangement joins TRBV6-6 to TRBJ2-6; perhaps TRBD2 as D (5 bases). The V end lost 0 bases, the J end lost 4 bases, and 7 bases lay between the germline ends. Germline CDR1 reads MNHNY; CDR2 reads SVGAGI (reference sequence). CDR3 length: 15 amino acids.

The CDR3 coding sequence is TGCGCCAGCAGCACGGGGGGCAGCGGGGGCCACACAGATACGCAGTATTTT. It translates to CASSTGGSGGHTDTQYF. The chain combines TRBV5-1 with TRBJ2-3; 8 nucleotides match TRBD2. The CDR3 contains 17 residues. V lost 4 bases, J lost 2 bases, and 12 bases stayed unmatched. The germline V gene has CDR1 SGHRS and CDR2 YFSETQ. Full variable domain (remainder filled in from reference TRBV5-1 and TRBJ2-3): KAGVTQTPRYLIKTRGQQVTLSCSPISGHRSVSWYQQTPGQGLQFLFEYFSETQRNKGNFPGRFSGRQFSNSRSEMNVSTLELGDSALYLCASSTGGSGGHTDTQYFGPGTRLTVL.

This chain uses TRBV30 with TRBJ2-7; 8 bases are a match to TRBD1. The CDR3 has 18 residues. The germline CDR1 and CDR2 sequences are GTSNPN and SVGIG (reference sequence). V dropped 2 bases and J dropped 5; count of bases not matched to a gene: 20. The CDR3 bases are TGTGCCTGGAGTTCCTGTCAGCGTTTGACAGGGGAGGTCAACGAGCAGTACTTC. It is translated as CAWSSCQRLTGEVNEQYF.

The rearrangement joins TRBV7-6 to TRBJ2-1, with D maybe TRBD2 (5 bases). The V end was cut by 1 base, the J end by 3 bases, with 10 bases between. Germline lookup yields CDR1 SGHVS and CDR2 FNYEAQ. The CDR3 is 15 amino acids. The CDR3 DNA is TGTGCCAGCAGCTTAGGAGGGAGCGACTACAATGAGCAGTTCTTC. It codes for CASSLGGSDYNEQFF.

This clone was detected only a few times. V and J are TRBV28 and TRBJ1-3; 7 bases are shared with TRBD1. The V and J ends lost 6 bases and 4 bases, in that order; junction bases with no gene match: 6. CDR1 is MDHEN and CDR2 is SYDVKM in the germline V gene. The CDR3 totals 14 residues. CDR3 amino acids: CASRRGHTGNTIYF. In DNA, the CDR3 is TGTGCCAGCAGAAGGGGGCATACCGGAAACACCATATATTTT.